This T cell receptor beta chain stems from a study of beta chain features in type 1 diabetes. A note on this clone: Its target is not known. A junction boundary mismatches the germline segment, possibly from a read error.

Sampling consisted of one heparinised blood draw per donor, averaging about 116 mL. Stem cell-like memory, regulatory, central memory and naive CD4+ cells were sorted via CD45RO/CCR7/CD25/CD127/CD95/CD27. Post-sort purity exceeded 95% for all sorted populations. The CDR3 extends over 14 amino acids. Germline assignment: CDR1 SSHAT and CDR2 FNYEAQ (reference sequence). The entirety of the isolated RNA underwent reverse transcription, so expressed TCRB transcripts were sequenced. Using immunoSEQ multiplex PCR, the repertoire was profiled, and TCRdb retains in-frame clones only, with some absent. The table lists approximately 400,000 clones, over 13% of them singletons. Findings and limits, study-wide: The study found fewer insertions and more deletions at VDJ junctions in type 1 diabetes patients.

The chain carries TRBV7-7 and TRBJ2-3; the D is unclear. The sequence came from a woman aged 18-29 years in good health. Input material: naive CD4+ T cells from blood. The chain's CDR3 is CASSFSTAGDTQYF. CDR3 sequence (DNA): TGTGCTAGCAGCTTCAGCACTGCAGGAGATACGCAGTATTTT. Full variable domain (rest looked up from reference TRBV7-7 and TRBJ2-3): GAGVSQSPRYKVTKRGQDVTLRCDPISSHATLYWYQQALGQGPEFLTYFNYEAQPDKSGLPSDRFSAERPEGSISTLTIQRTEQRDSAMYRCASSFSTAGDTQYFGPGTRLTVL.